Below, 4 T cell receptor beta chains from the same sample are listed, as sequenced in a study of blood T cell repertoires in COVID-19. The assay was immunoSEQ multiplex PCR, and TCRdb's table has in-frame clones only and misses some. This table holds 60,000 or so clones, 70% to 90% found once. What was sequenced was peripheral blood. These receptors were collected from a woman aged 70-85 years with active COVID-19.

This clone has a single count. The V and J genes are TRBV28 and TRBJ2-5, with D possibly being TRBD1 (6 bases). V lost 6 bases to trimming and J lost 5 bases, with 13 bases between them. Germline CDR1 and CDR2: MDHEN and SYDVKM. The CDR3 is 13 amino acids. For the CDR3, the DNA is TGTGCCAGCAGCCGCCAGGGGCCGGAGACCCAGTACTTC. Residues: CASSRQGPETQYF.

The chain joins TRBV18 to TRBJ1-2, with D possibly being TRBD1 (5 bases). V lost 2 bases and J 5 bases, leaving 18 bases between the germline ends. Germline V gene lookup returns CDR1 KGHSH and CDR2 LQKENI. The CDR3 consists of 16 residues. CDR3 region: CASSPAREGAKYGYTF. The CDR3, as DNA: TGTGCCAGCTCACCAGCTAGGGAAGGGGCCAAATATGGCTACACCTTC. The full variable domain, rest sourced from reference TRBV18 and TRBJ1-2, is NAGVMQNPRHLVRRRGQEARLRCSPMKGHSHVYWYRQLPEEGLKFMVYLQKENIIDESGMPKERFSAEFPKEGPSILRIQQVVRGDSAAYFCASSPAREGAKYGYTFGSGTRLTVV.

The chain combines TRBV29-1 with TRBJ2-2; TRBD2 might be the D (6 bases). The CDR3 is 12 residues long. With 7 bases removed from V and 4 bases from J, the gap between germline ends came to 10 bases. Germline lookup yields CDR1 SQVTM and CDR2 ANQGSEA. The CDR3 sequence: CSASGSTGELFF. CDR3 DNA: TGCAGCGCAAGCGGGTCCACCGGGGAGCTGTTTTTT.

CDR3 sequence (DNA): TGTGCCAGCTCATCCCGACAGGCCAACTCTGGAAACACCATATATTTT. This translates into CASSSRQANSGNTIYF. V is TRBV18 and J is TRBJ1-3; TRBD1 might be the D (6 bases). Germline V gives CDR1 KGHSH, CDR2 LQKENI. Trimming removed 5 bases at V and 0 bases at J, with 14 bases between. CDR3 size: 16 residues.